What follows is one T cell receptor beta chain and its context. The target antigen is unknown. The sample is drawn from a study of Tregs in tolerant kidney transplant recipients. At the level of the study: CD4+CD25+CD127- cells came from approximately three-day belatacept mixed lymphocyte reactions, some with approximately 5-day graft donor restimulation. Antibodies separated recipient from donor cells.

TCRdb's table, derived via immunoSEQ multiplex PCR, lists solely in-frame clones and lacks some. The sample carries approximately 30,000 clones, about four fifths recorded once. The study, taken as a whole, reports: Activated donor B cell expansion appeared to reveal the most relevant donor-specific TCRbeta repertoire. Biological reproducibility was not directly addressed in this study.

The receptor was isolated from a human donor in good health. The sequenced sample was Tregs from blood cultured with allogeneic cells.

The chain's CDR3 is CSVGAPNYGYTF. CDR3 nucleotides: TGCAGCGTTGGGGCTCCCAACTATGGCTACACCTTC. The chain links TRBV29-1 to TRBJ1-2; D is unresolved. V was cut by 4 bases and J by 2 bases, with 8 bases left in between. Germline V gives CDR1 SQVTM, CDR2 ANQGSEA. This CDR3 comprises 12 residues.